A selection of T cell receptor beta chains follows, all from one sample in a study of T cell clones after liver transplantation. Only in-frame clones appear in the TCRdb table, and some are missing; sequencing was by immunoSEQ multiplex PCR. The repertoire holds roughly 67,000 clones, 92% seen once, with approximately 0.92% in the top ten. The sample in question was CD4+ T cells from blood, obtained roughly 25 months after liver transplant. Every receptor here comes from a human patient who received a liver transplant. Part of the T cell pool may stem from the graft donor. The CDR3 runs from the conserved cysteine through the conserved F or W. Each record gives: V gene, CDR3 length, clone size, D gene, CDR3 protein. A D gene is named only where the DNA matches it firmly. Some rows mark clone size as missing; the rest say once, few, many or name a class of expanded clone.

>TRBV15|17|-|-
CATSRDSLDRSYNEQFF
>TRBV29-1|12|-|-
CSVMDVGNTIYF
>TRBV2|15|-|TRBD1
CASKRWGTETTEQYF
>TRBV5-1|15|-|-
CASSLRSAVGEKLFF
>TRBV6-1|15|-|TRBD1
CASSAGTGVTGELFF
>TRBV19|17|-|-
CASSIGFGGMTTYEQYF
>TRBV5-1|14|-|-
CASSPGTPSAEAFF
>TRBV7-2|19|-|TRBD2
CASSPLPLGTSGVRDTQYF
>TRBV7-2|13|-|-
CASSRQVQETQYF
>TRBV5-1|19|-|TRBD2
CASSLAVGLIAGGGDTQYF
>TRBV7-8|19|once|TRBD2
CASSSTRLAGRSSYNEQFF
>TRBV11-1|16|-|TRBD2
CASSARLAGGTDTQYF
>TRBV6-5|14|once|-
CASRPWDASGPQHF
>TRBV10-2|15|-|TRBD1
CASSETGTGSNEQFF
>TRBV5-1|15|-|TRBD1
CASSPGQGANQPQHF
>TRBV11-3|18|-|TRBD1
CASSSLNRWDRGTDTQYF
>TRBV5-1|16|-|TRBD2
CASSPPGLAGHNEQFF